Sequencing of this T cell receptor (beta chain) was carried out in a study of shared clonotypes between healthy human individuals. The V end lost 4 bases, the J end lost 6 bases, and 18 bases lay between the germline ends. Per germline, CDR1 SGHTA and CDR2 FQGTGA. CDR3 length equals 15 residues. Method: immunoSEQ multiplex PCR; TCRdb's copy keeps in-frame clones and lacks some. This sample has 2.3 million or so clones, with approximately 95% found just once. The V and J genes are TRBV7-3 and TRBJ2-5; the D gene is possibly TRBD2 (6 bases). The specimen sequenced was naive CD4+ T cells from PBMCs. The subset is: CD45RA+ positively selected. This clonotype was obtained from a man between 18 and 35 years old in good health. Some clones in this sample may be carry-over from other donors' samples. This CDR3 reads CASSSLGGSGKTQYF. The CDR3 nucleotides are TGTGCCAGCAGCTCTCTTGGAGGGAGTGGGAAGACCCAGTACTTC. The full variable domain, completed using reference TRBV7-3 and TRBJ2-5, is GAGVSQTPSNKVTEKGKYVELRCDPISGHTALYWYRQSLGQGPEFLIYFQGTGAADDSGLPNDRFFAVRPEGSVSTLKIQRTERGDSAVYLCASSSLGGSGKTQYFGPGTRLLVL.